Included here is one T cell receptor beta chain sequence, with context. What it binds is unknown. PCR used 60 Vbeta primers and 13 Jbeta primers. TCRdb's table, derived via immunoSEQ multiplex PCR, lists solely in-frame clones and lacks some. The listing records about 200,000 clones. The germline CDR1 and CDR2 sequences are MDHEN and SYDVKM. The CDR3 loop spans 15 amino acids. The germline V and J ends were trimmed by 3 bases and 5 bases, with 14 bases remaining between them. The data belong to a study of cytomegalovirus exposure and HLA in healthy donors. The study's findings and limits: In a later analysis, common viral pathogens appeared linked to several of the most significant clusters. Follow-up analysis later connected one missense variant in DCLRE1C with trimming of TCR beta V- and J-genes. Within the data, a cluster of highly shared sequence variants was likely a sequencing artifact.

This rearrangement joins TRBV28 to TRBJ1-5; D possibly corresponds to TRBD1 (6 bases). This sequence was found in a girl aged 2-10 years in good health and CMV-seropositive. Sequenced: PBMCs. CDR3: CASSFRQVPYQPQHF. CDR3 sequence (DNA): TGTGCCAGCAGTTTTAGACAGGTGCCATATCAGCCCCAGCATTTT.